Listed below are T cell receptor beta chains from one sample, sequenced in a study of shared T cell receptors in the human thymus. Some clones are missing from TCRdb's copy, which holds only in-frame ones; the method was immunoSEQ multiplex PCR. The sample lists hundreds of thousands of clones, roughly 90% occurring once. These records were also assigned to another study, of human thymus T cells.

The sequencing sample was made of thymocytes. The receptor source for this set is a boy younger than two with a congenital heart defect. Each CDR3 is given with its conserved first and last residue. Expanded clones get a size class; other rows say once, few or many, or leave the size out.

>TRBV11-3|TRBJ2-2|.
CASSSSGNTGELFF
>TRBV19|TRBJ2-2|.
CASSRRDRHTLWTGELFF
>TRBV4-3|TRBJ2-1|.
CASSQVSRVGYNEQFF
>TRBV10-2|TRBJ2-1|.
CASTPGGYNEQFF
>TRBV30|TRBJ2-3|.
CAQRGGTSHTQYF
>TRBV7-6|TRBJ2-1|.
CASSDKEEEGEQFF
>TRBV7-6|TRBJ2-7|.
CASSLAAPPTSGRAFWYEQYF
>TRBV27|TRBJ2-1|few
CASSLKGGSYEQFF
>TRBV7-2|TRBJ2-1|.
CASSSGQGQFF
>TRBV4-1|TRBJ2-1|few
CASSQLAGVRNEQFF
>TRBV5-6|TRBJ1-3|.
CASSFGHEGQSGNTIYF
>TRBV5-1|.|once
CASSPQGGQGIHEQYF
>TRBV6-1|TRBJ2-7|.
CASRDRGFEQYF
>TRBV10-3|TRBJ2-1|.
CAINGRDRGMDEQFF
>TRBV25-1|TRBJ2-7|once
CASMKSGTGAYEQYF
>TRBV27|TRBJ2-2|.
CASSLAGADTGELFF
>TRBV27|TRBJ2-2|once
CASSPRVQGAGELFF
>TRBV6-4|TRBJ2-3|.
CASSDSFSGRTDTQYF
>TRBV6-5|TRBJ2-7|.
CASRKGQSYEQYF
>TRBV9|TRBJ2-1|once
CASSVGLAVHDNEQFF
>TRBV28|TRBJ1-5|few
CASSIPPLGGPSNQPQHF
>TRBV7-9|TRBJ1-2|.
CASSLWDRASGYTF
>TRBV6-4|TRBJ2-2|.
CASSDSDSSTGELFF
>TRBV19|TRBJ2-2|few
CASSEGQGARMDTGELFF
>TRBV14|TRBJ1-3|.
CASSQDWRHAGVAGNTIYF
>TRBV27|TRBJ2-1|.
CASRGLAGSGNEQFF
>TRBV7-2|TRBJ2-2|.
CASSLGLAETTGELFF
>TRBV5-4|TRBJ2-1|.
CASSEPSGPNNEQFF
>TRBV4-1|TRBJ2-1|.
CATASGYYNEQFF
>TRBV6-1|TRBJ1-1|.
CASSRGQRPTEAFF
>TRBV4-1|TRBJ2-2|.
CASSGEKGELFF
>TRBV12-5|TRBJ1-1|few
CASGQGNTEAFF
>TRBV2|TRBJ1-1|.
CASREWPGAFF
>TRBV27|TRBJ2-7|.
CASSSYQLKTESYYEQYF
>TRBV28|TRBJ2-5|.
CASSLSEREKETQYF
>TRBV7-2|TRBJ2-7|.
CASSLAGAREQYF
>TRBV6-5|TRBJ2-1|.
CASSYRDSYNEQFF
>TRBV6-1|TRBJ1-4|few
CASSEHVGDEKLFF
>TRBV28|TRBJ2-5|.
CASSRTGETQYF
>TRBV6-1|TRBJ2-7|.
CASIGLGSTYEQYF
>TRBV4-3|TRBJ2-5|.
CASSQEWDRSGTQYF
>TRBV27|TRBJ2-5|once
CASSLSRAPRLETQYF
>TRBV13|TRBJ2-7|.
CASSLEASGRAYEQYF
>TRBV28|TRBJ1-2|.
CASSTFNGEYGYTF
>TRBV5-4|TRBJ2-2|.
CASSPGLAVNTGELFF
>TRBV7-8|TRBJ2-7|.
CASSSDTDSYEQYF
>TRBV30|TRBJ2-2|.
CAQGGPTGELFF